This T cell receptor beta chain stems from a study of blood T cell repertoires in COVID-19. About the study: T cells, B-cell-depleted T cells, or PBMCs supplied cDNA or gDNA.

Some clones are missing from TCRdb's copy, which holds only in-frame ones; the method was immunoSEQ multiplex PCR. The table records 200,000 or so clones, about 85% of them present only once. Cohort allocation depended upon clinical history that participants reported. The origin of this receptor is a man aged 25-45 years who had recovered from COVID-19. Specimen: PBMCs or T cells enriched from blood (not recorded which).

The CDR3 loop is CASNSRDRASYEQYF. The CDR3 nucleotides read TGTGCCAGCAATTCCCGGGACAGGGCATCCTACGAGCAGTACTTC. V and J are TRBV7-9 and TRBJ2-7; 9 bases are a match to TRBD1. The CDR3 is made up of 15 amino acids. Germline V gene sequence: CDR1 SEHNR, CDR2 FQNEAQ (reference sequence). Trimming cost V 7 bases and J 1 base; bases outside gene matches: 8.